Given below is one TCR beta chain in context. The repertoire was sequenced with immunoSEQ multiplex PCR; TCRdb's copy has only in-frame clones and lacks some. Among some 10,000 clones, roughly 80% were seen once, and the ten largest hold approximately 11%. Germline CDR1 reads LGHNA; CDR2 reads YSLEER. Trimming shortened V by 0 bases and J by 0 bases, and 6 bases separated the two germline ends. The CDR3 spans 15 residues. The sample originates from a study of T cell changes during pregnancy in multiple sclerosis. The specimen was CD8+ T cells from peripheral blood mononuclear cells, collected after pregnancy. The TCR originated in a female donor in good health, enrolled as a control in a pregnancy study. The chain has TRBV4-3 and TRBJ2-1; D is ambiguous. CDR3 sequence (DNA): TGCGCCAGCAGCCAAGAATTCAGCTCCTACAATGAGCAGTTCTTC. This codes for CASSQEFSSYNEQFF.